This TCR beta chain is from a study of T cells in Graves' hyperthyroidism and ophthalmopathy. Findings and caveats of the study: The blood repertoire included most of the expanded thyroid clonotypes above 0.001. Separation of ophthalmopathy from stable hyperthyroidism was achieved by a 13 V-J model.

About this clonotype itself: What it binds is unknown. Its ends do not fully match the called genes, so a read error is possible.

RNA transcripts gave rise to amplified TCR beta CDR3 regions. TCR CDR3 underwent first-round RT-PCR with the HTBI primer set. TCRdb passed the multiplex PCR reads through MiXCR, listing each CDR3 protein once. Of more than 50,000 distinct CDR3 sequences in the sample, roughly 50% are singletons; the top ten hold approximately 3.5%. From more than 9.5 ml of fresh peripheral blood, PBMCs were isolated. Sequencing used blood. The TCR originated in a woman aged 55-69 years with Graves' ophthalmopathy.

The CDR3 DNA reads TGTGCCACCAGCAGAGATAGCCTAGCTGATGAGCAGTCCTTC. This translates into CATSRDSLADEQSF. V and J are TRBV15 and TRBJ2-1; D possibly corresponds to TRBD2 (5 bases). The CDR3 spans 14 residues. Germline CDR1 reads LNHNV; CDR2 reads YYDKDF (reference sequence).